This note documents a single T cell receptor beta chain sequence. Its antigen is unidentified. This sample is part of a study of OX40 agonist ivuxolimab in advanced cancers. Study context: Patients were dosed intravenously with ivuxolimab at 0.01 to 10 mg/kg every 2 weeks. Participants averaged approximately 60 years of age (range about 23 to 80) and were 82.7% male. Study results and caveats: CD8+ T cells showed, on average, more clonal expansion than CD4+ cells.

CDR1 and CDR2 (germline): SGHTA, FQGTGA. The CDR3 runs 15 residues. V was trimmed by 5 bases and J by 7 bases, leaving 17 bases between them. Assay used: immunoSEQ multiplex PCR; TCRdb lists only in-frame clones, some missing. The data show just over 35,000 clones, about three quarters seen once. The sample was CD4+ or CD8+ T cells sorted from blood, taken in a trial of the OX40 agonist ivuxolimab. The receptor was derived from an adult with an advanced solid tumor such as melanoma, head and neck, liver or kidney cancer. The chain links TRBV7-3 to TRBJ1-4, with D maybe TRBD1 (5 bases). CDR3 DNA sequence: TGTGCCAGCAGCCTCACCGGGGCTGGTGGTGAAAAACTGTTTTTT. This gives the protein CASSLTGAGGEKLFF.